This entry lists 23 T cell receptor beta chains sequenced from one sample in a study of T-cell memory formation after mild COVID-19. Using its own MiXCR run on the 5' RACE reads, TCRdb lists one record per CDR3 protein. The repertoire consists of under 300,000 distinct CDR3 sequences, with approximately 9% occurring once and the leading ten covering roughly a fifth. Sequenced material: PBMCs or a T cell subset sorted from them (not recorded which). All receptors derive from a man aged 18 to 29 who had mild COVID-19 (a few samples of this study predate the infection). Cell type and time point are not known.

This clonotype was observed a few times. V gene TRBV6-1 combines with J gene TRBJ2-7; 7 bases map to TRBD2. The V gene end was trimmed by 6 bases and the J gene end by 3 bases; junction bases not matched to a gene: 8. Germline V gene sequence: CDR1 MNHNS, CDR2 SASEGT. The CDR3 consists of 14 residues. Here the CDR3 DNA reads TGTGCCAGCAGGAGACTAGCCGATATCTACGAGCAGTACGTC. Encoded protein: CASRRLADIYEQYV.

The chain recombines TRBV5-6 with TRBJ2-2; 10 nucleotides align to TRBD2. The CDR3 contains 16 residues. J gave up 0 bases and V 3 bases, and 2 bases lay outside the gene matches. In germline, CDR1 is SGHDT, CDR2 YYEEEE. The CDR3: CASSYGLAANTGELFF. In nucleotides, the CDR3 is TGTGCCAGCAGCTACGGACTAGCGGCGAACACCGGGGAGCTGTTTTTT.

This clonotype appeared a single time. The CDR3 here is CASSQSPGEETQYF. In DNA form, the CDR3 reads TGCGCCAGCAGCCAATCCCCAGGGGAAGAGACCCAGTACTTC. This sequence joins TRBV4-1 and TRBJ2-5, with D perhaps TRBD1 (6 bases). The CDR3 loop spans 14 amino acids. The V gene lost 2 bases and the J gene lost 3 bases, with 10 bases spanning the gap. Looked up from germline, CDR1 is MGHRA and CDR2 is YSYEKL.

Ten or more counts support this clonotype. The chain joins TRBV5-6 to TRBJ2-1; 9 positions agree with TRBD2. The V gene's germline CDR1 is SGHDT and CDR2 YYEEEE. This CDR3 comprises 15 residues. The junction had 6 bases not matched to a gene; V was cut back by 0 bases and J by 8 bases. CDR3 bases: TGTGCCAGCAGCTTGGCCGGACTAGCGTCGGATGAGCAGTTCTTC. Protein: CASSLAGLASDEQFF.

J is TRBJ2-7 and V is TRBV4-3; D perhaps matches TRBD1 (6 bases). Trimming left V 1 base short and J 0 bases short, with 13 bases between. The CDR3 runs to 16 residues. Per the germline V gene, CDR1 is LGHNA and CDR2 is YSLEER. CDR3 DNA sequence: TGCGCCAGCAGCCAAGTGGAGGCAGGGGTCTCCTACGAGCAGTACTTC. It translates to CASSQVEAGVSYEQYF.

V and J are TRBV18 and TRBJ2-2; 8 positions agree with TRBD1. Germline V gene sequence: CDR1 KGHSH, CDR2 LQKENI. The V segment lost 3 bases and the J segment 0 bases; nucleotides outside the gene matches: 9. This CDR3 is 18 amino acids long. CDR3 bases: TGTGCCAGCTCACCCACAGGGGGACAGGACCCGAACACCGGGGAGCTGTTTTTT. Protein sequence: CASSPTGGQDPNTGELFF. Filled out from reference TRBV18 and TRBJ2-2, the complete variable domain reads NAGVMQNPRHLVRRRGQEARLRCSPMKGHSHVYWYRQLPEEGLKFMVYLQKENIIDESGMPKERFSAEFPKEGPSILRIQQVVRGDSAAYFCASSPTGGQDPNTGELFFGEGSRLTVL.

The genes are TRBV6-2 or TRBV6-3 and TRBJ1-1, with a possible D match to TRBD1 (6 bases). Germline V gene lookup returns CDR1 MNHEY and CDR2 SVGEGT. The CDR3 has 13 amino acids. V was trimmed by 7 bases and J by 0 bases, leaving 9 bases between them. The CDR3 region has the DNA TGTGCCAGCAAAGACAGGCTGAACACTGAAGCTTTCTTT. Translated, it gives CASKDRLNTEAFF.

V and J are TRBV4-2 and TRBJ2-3; D is tentatively TRBD1 or TRBD2 (6 bases each). Germline loops: CDR1 LGHNA, CDR2 YNFKEQ. The CDR3 is 19 residues long. V was trimmed by 0 bases and J by 7 bases, leaving 26 bases between them. The CDR3 loop is CASSQELRRGGGSSHTQYF. CDR3 bases: TGTGCCAGCAGCCAAGAGCTCCGACGCGGAGGGGGATCCTCCCATACGCAGTATTTT.

This clonotype has more than one count but fewer than ten. The chain employs TRBV7-9 and TRBJ2-7; D is unclear. The CDR3 runs to 14 residues. The germline V gene encodes CDR1 SEHNR and CDR2 FQNEAQ (reference sequence). V was clipped by 5 bases and J by 0 bases, with 11 bases between them. The CDR3 reads CASSPRSGSYEQYF. The CDR3 region has the DNA TGTGCCAGCAGCCCCCGTTCCGGCTCCTACGAGCAGTACTTC.

The chain is built from TRBV7-8 and TRBJ1-6; 9 nucleotides agree with TRBD1. Germline V gene lookup returns CDR1 SGHVS and CDR2 FQNEAQ. V gave up 1 base and J gave up 9 bases; unmatched junction bases: 1. CDR3 length: 14 residues. The CDR3 region has the DNA TGTGCCAGCAGCTTAGACAGGGGGCGTTCACCCCTCCACTTT. Protein: CASSLDRGRSPLHF.

V usage is TRBV6-5 and J usage is TRBJ2-2; 9 bases are a match to TRBD1. This CDR3 is 15 amino acids long. Per the germline V gene, CDR1 is MNHEY and CDR2 is SVGAGI. V was clipped by 6 bases and J by 3 bases; unmatched bases: 5. The CDR3 sequence: CASSPTGGDTGELFF. The CDR3, as DNA: TGTGCCAGCAGCCCGACAGGGGGGGACACCGGGGAGCTGTTTTTT.

This chain connects TRBV10-3 to TRBJ2-4; the match to TRBD1 covers 12 bases. Germline CDR1 is ENHRY and CDR2 is SYGVKD. The CDR3 sequence is 13 residues long. J was trimmed by 14 bases and V by 6 bases; bases with no gene match: 8. This CDR3 is CAIRSGQGALEYF. The CDR3 coding sequence is TGTGCCATCAGGTCGGGACAGGGGGCTTTGGAGTACTTC.

The sample holds a few counts of this clonotype. The V gene is TRBV23-1, the J gene TRBJ2-5; D may correspond to TRBD1 or TRBD2 (5 bases each). TRBV23-1 is flagged as an ORF with uncertain function. The CDR3 is 13 amino acids. The V end lost 4 bases, the J end lost 4 bases, and 10 bases lay between the germline ends. In DNA, the CDR3 is TGCGCCAGCAGTCCTGGGACGGGAGAGACCCAGTACTTC. Translating gives CASSPGTGETQYF.

The V gene is TRBV7-2, the J gene TRBJ2-2; the D gene is possibly TRBD1 (5 bases). Trimming stripped 2 bases from V and 6 bases from J, with 13 bases between. The germline CDR1 and CDR2 sequences are SGHTA and FQGNSA. This CDR3 has 15 amino acids. The DNA of the CDR3 is TGTGCCAGCAGCTTAAGCCCGCAGGGCCCCGGGGAGCTGTTTTTT. Translating it yields CASSLSPQGPGELFF.

In its sample, this clonotype was seen a few times. This chain connects TRBV18 to TRBJ1-2, with D unresolved. V lost 4 bases and J 6 bases, leaving 18 bases between the germline ends. Germline CDR1 and CDR2: KGHSH and LQKENI. This CDR3 comprises 15 residues. CDR3 loop: CASSLPTGGMDGYTF. DNA for the CDR3: TGTGCCAGCTCACTCCCTACTGGAGGGATGGATGGCTACACCTTC.

In its sample, this clonotype was seen many times. Mismatch with germline at one junction end may stem from a read error. The V gene is TRBV5-1, the J gene TRBJ2-2, with D hard to call. In germline, CDR1 is SGHRS, CDR2 YFSETQ. The CDR3 runs 14 residues. The CDR3 nucleotides are TGCGCCAGCAGCCCCCCGACCTACACGGGGGAGCTGTTTTTT. Translating it yields CASSPPTYTGELFF.

The V gene is TRBV7-8, the J gene TRBJ1-1, with D possibly being TRBD1 (5 bases). Between the trimmed V and J ends, which lost 4 bases and 6 bases, there was a span of 18 bases. Germline V CDR1 and CDR2: SGHVS, FQNEAQ. The CDR3 has 15 amino acids. CDR3 nucleotide sequence: TGTGCCAGCAGCTCAGGGAGGGCCTCGAGGGCTGAAGCTTTCTTT. It codes for CASSSGRASRAEAFF.

The V and J genes are TRBV6-5 and TRBJ1-1; 7 nucleotides match TRBD1. The V and J ends lost 4 bases and 5 bases, in that order; junction bases with no gene match: 7. Germline V gene data show CDR1 as MNHEY and CDR2 as SVGAGI. This CDR3 spans 14 amino acids. As DNA, the CDR3 is TGTGCCAGCAGTTCTCAGGGGGTCGCGACTGAAGCTTTCTTT. It translates to CASSSQGVATEAFF.

There are a few counts of this clonotype. This chain joins TRBV4-1 and TRBJ1-1, with no clear D. Trimming stripped 0 bases from V and 10 bases from J, with 18 bases between. Germline assignment: CDR1 MGHRA and CDR2 YSYEKL. The CDR3 spans 15 residues. In nucleotides, the CDR3 is TGCGCCAGCAGCCAAGAGGTCGCGATACACCTACGAGCTTTCTTT. Translation gives CASSQEVAIHLRAFF.

The V gene is TRBV11-2, the J gene TRBJ1-2, with a possible D match to TRBD1 (6 bases). The CDR3 is 15 amino acids. In germline, CDR1 is SGHAT, CDR2 FQNNGV. Trimming stripped 3 bases from V and 4 bases from J, with 15 bases between. CDR3 sequence reads: CASSFWGATIYGYTF. The CDR3, as DNA: TGTGCCAGCAGCTTTTGGGGGGCGACCATCTATGGCTACACCTTC.

The table lists this clonotype with a few counts. The chain recombines TRBV6-4 with TRBJ2-5, with 13 positions matching TRBD2. V shed 6 bases and J 1 base; nucleotides not matched to a gene: 5. Germline CDR1 MRHNA, CDR2 SNTAGT. The CDR3 runs 16 residues. The CDR3 bases are TGTGCCAGCAGGGGGACTAGCGGGACCTCCCAAGAGACCCAGTACTTC. Protein sequence: CASRGTSGTSQETQYF.

This clonotype was counted at least ten times. V and J are TRBV12-3 or TRBV12-4 and TRBJ1-1; maybe TRBD1 (6 bases). The length of the CDR3 is 12 residues. Trimming removed 6 bases at V and 4 bases at J, with 9 bases between. CDR3 DNA: TGTGCCAGCAGACAGGGTATCACTGAAGCTTTCTTT. This sequence encodes CASRQGITEAFF.

This chain links TRBV7-6 with TRBJ2-3; possibly TRBD1 or TRBD2 for D (7 bases each). The CDR3 length is 16 residues. Per germline, CDR1 SGHVS and CDR2 FNYEAQ. The V and J ends lost 5 bases and 1 base respectively, with 16 bases between them. CDR3 in amino acids: CASSKGGGRGTDTQYF. CDR3 DNA: TGTGCCAGCAGCAAAGGGGGCGGGAGAGGCACAGATACGCAGTATTTT.